This T cell receptor beta chain was documented in a study of beta chain features in type 1 diabetes. Central memory, naive, regulatory and stem cell-like memory CD4+ cells were sorted by CD45RO/CCR7/CD25/CD127/CD95/CD27. The CDR3 loop spans 14 amino acids. The germline V gene encodes CDR1 KGHSH and CDR2 LQKENI. Trimming removed 2 bases at V and 8 bases at J, with 14 bases between. As to this clone: Its specificity is unknown.

Sequenced material consisted of expressed TCRB transcripts (all of the isolated RNA was reverse transcribed). Method: immunoSEQ multiplex PCR; TCRdb's copy keeps in-frame clones and lacks some. The sample lists roughly 370,000 clones, approximately 14% occurring once. Overall study results and limits: Using cDNA template may skew counts toward highly expressing activated cells. Junctions at VDJ sites from type 1 diabetes patients had fewer insertions and more deletions.

The specimen sequenced was naive CD4+ T cells from blood. J is TRBJ2-3 and V is TRBV18; D is perhaps TRBD1 (5 bases). This TCR derives from a man aged 25 to 40 in good health. This CDR3 is CASSPESRGLTQYF. In nucleotides, the CDR3 is TGTGCCAGCTCACCAGAATCTAGGGGCCTTACGCAGTATTTT.